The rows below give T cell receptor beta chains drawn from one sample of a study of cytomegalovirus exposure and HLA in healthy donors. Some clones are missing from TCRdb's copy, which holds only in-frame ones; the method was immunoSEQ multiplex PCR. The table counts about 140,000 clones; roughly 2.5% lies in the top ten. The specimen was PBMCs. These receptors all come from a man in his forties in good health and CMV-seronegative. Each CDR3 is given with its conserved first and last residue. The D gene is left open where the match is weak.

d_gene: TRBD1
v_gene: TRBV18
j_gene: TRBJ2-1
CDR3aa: CASSPLQGGSERQFF
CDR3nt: TGTGCCAGCTCACCACTACAGGGGGGTTCAGAGCGGCAGTTCTTC

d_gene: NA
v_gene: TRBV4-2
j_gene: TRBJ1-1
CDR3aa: CASSQDPWNSEAFF
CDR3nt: TGTGCCAGCAGCCAAGACCCCTGGAACAGTGAAGCTTTCTTT

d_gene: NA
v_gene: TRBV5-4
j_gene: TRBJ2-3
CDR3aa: CASSPGPGVAGDTQYF
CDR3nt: TGTGCCAGCAGCCCCGGACCAGGGGTTGCGGGAGATACGCAGTATTTT

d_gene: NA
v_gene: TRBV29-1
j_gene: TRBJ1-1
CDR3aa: CSVVGSGNTEAFF
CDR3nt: TGCAGCGTTGTGGGCAGTGGGAACACTGAAGCTTTCTTT

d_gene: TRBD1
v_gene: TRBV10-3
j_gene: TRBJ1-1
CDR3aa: CAISPGQGKNTEAFF
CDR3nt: TGTGCCATCAGCCCGGGACAGGGCAAGAACACTGAAGCTTTCTTT

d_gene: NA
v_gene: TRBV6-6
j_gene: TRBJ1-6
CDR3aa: CASSYSTGPDSPLHF
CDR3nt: TGTGCCAGCAGTTACTCTACAGGGCCGGATTCACCCCTCCACTTT

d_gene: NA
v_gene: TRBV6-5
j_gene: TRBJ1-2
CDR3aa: CASRRDFRTGGYTF
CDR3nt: TGTGCCAGCAGACGGGACTTTAGGACGGGTGGCTACACCTTC

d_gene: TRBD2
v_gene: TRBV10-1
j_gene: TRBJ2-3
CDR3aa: CASRGGLAENF
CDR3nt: TGCGCCAGCAGGGGTGGACTAGCGGAAAATTTT

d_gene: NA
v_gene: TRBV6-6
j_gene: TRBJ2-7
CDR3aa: CASSHPPGGWEQYF
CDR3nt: TGTGCCAGCAGCCATCCACCCGGAGGATGGGAGCAGTACTTC

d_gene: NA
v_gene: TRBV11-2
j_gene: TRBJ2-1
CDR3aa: CASSLEWSSYNEQFF
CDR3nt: TGTGCCAGCAGCTTAGAATGGAGCTCCTACAATGAGCAGTTCTTC

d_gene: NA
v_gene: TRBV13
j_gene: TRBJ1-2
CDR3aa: CASTRSNYGYTF
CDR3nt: TGTGCCAGCACGCGAAGCAACTATGGCTACACCTTC

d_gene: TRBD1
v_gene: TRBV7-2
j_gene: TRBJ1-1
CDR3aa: CASSFPGTGGTEAFF
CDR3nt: TGTGCCAGCAGCTTTCCCGGGACAGGGGGGACTGAAGCTTTCTTT

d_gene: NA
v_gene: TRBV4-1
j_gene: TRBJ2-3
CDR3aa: CASSRIPSLDTQYF
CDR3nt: TGCGCCAGCAGCCGTATCCCTTCCTTAGATACGCAGTATTTT

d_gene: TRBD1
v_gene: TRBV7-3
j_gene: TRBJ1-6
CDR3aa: CASSVQGAFNSPLHF
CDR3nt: TGTGCCAGCAGCGTTCAGGGGGCATTTAATTCACCCCTCCACTTT

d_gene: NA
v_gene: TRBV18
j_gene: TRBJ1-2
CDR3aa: CASSPAQEGGYTF
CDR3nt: TGTGCCAGCTCACCCGCCCAGGAGGGCGGCTACACCTTC

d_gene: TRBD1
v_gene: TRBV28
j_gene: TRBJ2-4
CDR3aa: CASSLGGQGANIQYF
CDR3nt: TGTGCCAGCAGTTTAGGGGGACAGGGGGCGAACATTCAGTACTTC

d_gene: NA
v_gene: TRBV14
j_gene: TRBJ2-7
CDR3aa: CASNRAGEQYF
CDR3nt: TGTGCCAGCAACAGGGCCGGCGAGCAGTACTTC

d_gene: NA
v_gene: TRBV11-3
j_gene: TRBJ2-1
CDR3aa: CASSRGGAGAHLGDEQFF
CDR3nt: TGTGCCAGCAGCCGCGGTGGGGCGGGGGCCCACCTAGGGGATGAGCAGTTCTTC

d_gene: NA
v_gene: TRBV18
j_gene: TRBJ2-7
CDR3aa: CASSPTSTYEQYF
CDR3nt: TGTGCCAGCTCCCCGACTTCTACCTACGAGCAGTACTTC

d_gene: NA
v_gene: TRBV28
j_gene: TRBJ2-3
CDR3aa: CASSLTGQLDVDTQYF
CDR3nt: TGTGCCAGCAGCTTGACTGGACAGTTAGACGTAGATACGCAGTATTTT

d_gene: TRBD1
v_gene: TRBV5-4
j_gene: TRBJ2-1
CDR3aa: CASSPGQGLTLSYNEQFF
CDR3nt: TGTGCCAGCAGCCCGGGACAGGGGCTGACACTTTCCTACAATGAGCAGTTCTTC

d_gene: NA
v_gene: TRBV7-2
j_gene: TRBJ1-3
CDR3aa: CASSLAQGYGNTIYF
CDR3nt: TGTGCCAGCAGCTTAGCGCAGGGGTATGGAAACACCATATATTTT

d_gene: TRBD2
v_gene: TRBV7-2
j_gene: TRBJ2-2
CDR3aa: CASSPRLAGGPGELFF
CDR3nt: TGTGCCAGCAGCCCGCGACTAGCGGGGGGGCCCGGGGAGCTGTTTTTT

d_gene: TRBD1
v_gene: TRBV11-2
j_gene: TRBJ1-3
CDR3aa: CASGANRGRGNTIYF
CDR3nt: TGTGCCAGCGGCGCTAACAGGGGGCGCGGAAACACCATATATTTT

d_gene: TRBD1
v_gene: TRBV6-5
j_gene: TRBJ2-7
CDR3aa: CASSSPWGQRTYEQYF
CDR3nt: TGTGCCAGCAGTTCCCCCTGGGGACAGCGGACCTACGAGCAGTACTTC

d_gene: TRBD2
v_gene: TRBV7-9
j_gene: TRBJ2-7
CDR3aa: CASTLAGGALYEQYF
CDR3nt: TGTGCCAGCACTTTAGCGGGTGGGGCGCTCTACGAGCAGTACTTC